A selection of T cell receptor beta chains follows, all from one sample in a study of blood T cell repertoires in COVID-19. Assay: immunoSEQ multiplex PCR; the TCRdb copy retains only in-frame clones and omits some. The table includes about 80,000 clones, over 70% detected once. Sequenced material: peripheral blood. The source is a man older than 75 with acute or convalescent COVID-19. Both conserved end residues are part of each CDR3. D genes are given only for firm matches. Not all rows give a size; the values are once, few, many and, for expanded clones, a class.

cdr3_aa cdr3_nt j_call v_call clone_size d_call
CASSSLRPTKFYNEQFF TGTGCCAGCAGCTCCTTACGCCCAACAAAGTTCTACAATGAGCAGTTCTTC TRBJ2-1 TRBV13 few NA
CASNGGGSGNTEAFF TGTGCCAGCAACGGGGGGGGGTCCGGGAACACTGAAGCTTTCTTT TRBJ1-1 TRBV6-5 NA NA
CASSSGIKNTGELFF TGTGCCAGCAGTTCCGGTATTAAGAACACCGGGGAGCTGTTTTTT TRBJ2-2 TRBV28 NA NA
CASSLAAGPSYNEQFF TGCGCCAGCAGCTTGGCAGCAGGGCCCTCCTACAATGAGCAGTTCTTC TRBJ2-1 TRBV5-1 NA NA
CASSRGDGTEAFF TGCGCCAGCAGCCGGGGGGACGGCACTGAAGCTTTCTTT TRBJ1-1 TRBV10-1 NA NA
CASTTPGRTNEKLFF TGTGCCAGTACCACCCCGGGGAGGACTAATGAAAAACTGTTTTTT TRBJ1-4 TRBV19 once NA
CASSGTGGIRTEAFF TGTGCCAGTTCCGGGACAGGGGGTATAAGGACTGAAGCTTTCTTT TRBJ1-1 TRBV19 NA TRBD1
CAIRAGDGQPQHF TGTGCCATCAGAGCAGGGGATGGTCAGCCCCAGCATTTT TRBJ1-5 TRBV10-3 NA NA
CASSTMGQSGNTIYF TGTGCCAGTAGTACAATGGGACAGTCTGGAAACACCATATATTTT TRBJ1-3 TRBV19 NA TRBD1
CASSLAGGPSDTQYF TGCGCCAGCAGCTTGGCGGGGGGCCCCTCAGATACGCAGTATTTT TRBJ2-3 TRBV5-1 NA NA
CASSAGTVATEAFF TGTGCCAGCAGTGCCGGTACAGTGGCGACTGAAGCTTTCTTT TRBJ1-1 TRBV28 NA NA
CASSGQGVVTNEKLFF TGTGCCAGCAGTGGACAGGGTGTGGTTACTAATGAAAAACTGTTTTTT TRBJ1-4 TRBV6-1 few TRBD1
CASSLSGQGNNEQFF TGTGCCAGCAGCTTATCGGGACAGGGAAACAATGAGCAGTTCTTC TRBJ2-1 TRBV7-3 NA TRBD1
CASSLNRDLSSYNEQFF TGTGCCAGCAGCTTAAACAGGGACCTAAGCTCCTACAATGAGCAGTTCTTC TRBJ2-1 TRBV7-8 NA NA